Listed here is a single T cell receptor beta chain. The data were taken from a study of identical twins. The CDR3 runs to 15 residues. Trimming took off 6 bases at V and 0 bases at J, with 18 bases between the two ends. CDR1 and CDR2 (germline): DFQATT, SNEGSKA (reference sequence). TCRdb analysed the 5' RACE reads with MiXCR anew, one entry per CDR3 protein. The data contain roughly 770,000 distinct CDR3 sequences, 15% to 20% of them singletons. The sample also formed part of further work on T cells expressing NK-cell markers.

V gene TRBV20-1 combines with J gene TRBJ2-7, with D possibly matching TRBD1 (6 bases). The sequenced sample consisted of PBMCs. This receptor was taken from a woman between 18 and 29 years old in good health. The DNA of the CDR3 is TGCAGTGCCAAGGATGGACAGTCACACTCCTACGAGCAGTACTTC. This sequence encodes CSAKDGQSHSYEQYF.